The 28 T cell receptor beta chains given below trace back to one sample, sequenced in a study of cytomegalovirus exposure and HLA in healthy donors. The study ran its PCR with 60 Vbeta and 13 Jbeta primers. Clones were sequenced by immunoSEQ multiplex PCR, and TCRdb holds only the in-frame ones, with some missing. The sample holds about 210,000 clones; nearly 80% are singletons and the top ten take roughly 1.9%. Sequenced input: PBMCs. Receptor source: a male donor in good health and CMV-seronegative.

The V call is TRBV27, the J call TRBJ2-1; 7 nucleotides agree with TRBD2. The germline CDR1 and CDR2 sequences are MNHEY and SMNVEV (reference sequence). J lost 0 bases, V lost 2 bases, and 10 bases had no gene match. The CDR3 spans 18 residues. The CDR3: CASSLSGGLKNSYNEQFF. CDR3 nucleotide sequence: TGTGCCAGCAGTTTAAGTGGGGGACTAAAGAACTCCTACAATGAGCAGTTCTTC.

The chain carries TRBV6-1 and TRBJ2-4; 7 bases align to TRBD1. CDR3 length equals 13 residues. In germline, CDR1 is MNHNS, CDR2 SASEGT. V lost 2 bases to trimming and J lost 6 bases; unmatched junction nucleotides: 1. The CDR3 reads CASSERDRNIQYF. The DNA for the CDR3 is TGTGCCAGCAGTGAAAGGGACAGAAACATTCAGTACTTC.

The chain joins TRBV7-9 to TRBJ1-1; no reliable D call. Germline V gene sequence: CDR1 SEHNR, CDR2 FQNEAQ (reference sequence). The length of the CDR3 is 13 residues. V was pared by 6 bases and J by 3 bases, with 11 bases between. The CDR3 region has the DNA TGTGCCAGCAGGATAGCTTGGGACACTGAAGCTTTCTTT. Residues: CASRIAWDTEAFF.

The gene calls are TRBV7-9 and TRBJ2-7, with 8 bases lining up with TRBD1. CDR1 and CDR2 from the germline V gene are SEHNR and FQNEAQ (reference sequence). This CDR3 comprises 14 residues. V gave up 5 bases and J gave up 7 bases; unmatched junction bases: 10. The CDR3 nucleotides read TGTGCCAGCAGCCCAGGGGACAGGCAGTGGGAGCAGTACTTC. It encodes CASSPGDRQWEQYF.

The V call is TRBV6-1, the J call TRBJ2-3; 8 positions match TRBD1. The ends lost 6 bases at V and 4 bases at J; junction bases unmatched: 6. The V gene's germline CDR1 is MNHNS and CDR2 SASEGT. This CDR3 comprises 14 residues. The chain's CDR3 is CASRTGVASDTQYF. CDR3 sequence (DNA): TGTGCCAGCAGGACAGGGGTAGCATCAGATACGCAGTATTTT.

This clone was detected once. The DNA for the CDR3 is TGCGCCAGCAGCCAAGGGATAGGGGCAGATACGCAGTATTTT. Protein product: CASSQGIGADTQYF. The V and J genes are TRBV4-3 and TRBJ2-3, with D possibly TRBD1 on 5 matching bases. Trimming took off 1 base at V and 4 bases at J, with 9 bases between the two ends. Germline V gene sequence: CDR1 LGHNA, CDR2 YSLEER. The CDR3 has 14 residues.

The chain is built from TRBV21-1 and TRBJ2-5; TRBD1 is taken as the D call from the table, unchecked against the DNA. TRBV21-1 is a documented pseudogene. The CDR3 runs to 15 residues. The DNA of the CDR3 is TGTGCCAGCAGCAAAGGACGGGACAGTAAAGAGACCCAGTACTTC. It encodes CASSKGRDSKETQYF.

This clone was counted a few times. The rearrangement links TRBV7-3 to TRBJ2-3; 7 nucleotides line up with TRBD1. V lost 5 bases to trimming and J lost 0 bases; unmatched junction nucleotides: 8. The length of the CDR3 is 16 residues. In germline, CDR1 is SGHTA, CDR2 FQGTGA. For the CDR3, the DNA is TGTGCCAGCAGCGCAGAGGACAGGACTAGCACAGATACGCAGTATTTT. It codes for CASSAEDRTSTDTQYF. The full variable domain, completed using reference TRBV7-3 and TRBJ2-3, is GAGVSQTPSNKVTEKGKYVELRCDPISGHTALYWYRQSLGQGPEFLIYFQGTGAADDSGLPNDRFFAVRPEGSVSTLKIQRTERGDSAVYLCASSAEDRTSTDTQYFGPGTRLTVL.

CDR3 DNA sequence: TGTGCCGGATACAGGGGCACTAATGAAAAACTGTTTTTT. This translates into CAGYRGTNEKLFF. This sequence joins TRBV30 and TRBJ1-4; 7 bases are a match to TRBD1. Germline assignment: CDR1 GTSNPN and CDR2 SVGIG (reference sequence). The CDR3 is made up of 13 amino acids. The J segment lost 2 bases and the V segment lost 8 bases, leaving 5 bases of the junction unmatched.

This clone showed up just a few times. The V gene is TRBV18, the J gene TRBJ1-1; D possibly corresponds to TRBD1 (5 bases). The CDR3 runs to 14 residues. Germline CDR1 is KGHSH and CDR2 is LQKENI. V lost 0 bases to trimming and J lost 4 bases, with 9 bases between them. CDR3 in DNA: TGTGCCAGCTCACCACCAGGGAGGGGCACTGAAGCTTTCTTT. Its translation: CASSPPGRGTEAFF. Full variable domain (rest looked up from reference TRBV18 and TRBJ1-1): NAGVMQNPRHLVRRRGQEARLRCSPMKGHSHVYWYRQLPEEGLKFMVYLQKENIIDESGMPKERFSAEFPKEGPSILRIQQVVRGDSAAYFCASSPPGRGTEAFFGQGTRLTVV.

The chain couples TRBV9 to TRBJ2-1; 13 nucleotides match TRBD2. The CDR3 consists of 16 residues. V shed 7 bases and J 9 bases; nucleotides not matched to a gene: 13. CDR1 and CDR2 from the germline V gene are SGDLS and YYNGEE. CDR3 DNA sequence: TGTGCCAGCGCGGGCCAACTAGCGGGGGGGCCATCTGAGCAGTTCTTC. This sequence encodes CASAGQLAGGPSEQFF.

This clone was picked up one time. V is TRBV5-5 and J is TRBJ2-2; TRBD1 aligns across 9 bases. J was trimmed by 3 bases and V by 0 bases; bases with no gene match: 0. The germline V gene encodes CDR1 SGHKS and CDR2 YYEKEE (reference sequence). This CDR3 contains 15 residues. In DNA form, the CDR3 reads TGTGCCAGCAGCTTGGGGGACAGGGACACCGGGGAGCTGTTTTTT. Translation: CASSLGDRDTGELFF.

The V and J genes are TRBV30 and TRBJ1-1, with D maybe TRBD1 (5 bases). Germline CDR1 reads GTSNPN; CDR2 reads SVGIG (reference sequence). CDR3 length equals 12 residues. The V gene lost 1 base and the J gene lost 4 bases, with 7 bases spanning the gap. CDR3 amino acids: CAWSGQSTEAFF. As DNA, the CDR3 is TGTGCCTGGAGTGGACAGTCCACTGAAGCTTTCTTT. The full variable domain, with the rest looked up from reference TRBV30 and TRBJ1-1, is SQTIHQWPATLVQPVGSPLSLECTVEGTSNPNLYWYRQAAGRGLQLLFYSVGIGQISSEVPQNLSASRPQDRQFILSSKKLLLSDSGFYLCAWSGQSTEAFFGQGTRLTVV.

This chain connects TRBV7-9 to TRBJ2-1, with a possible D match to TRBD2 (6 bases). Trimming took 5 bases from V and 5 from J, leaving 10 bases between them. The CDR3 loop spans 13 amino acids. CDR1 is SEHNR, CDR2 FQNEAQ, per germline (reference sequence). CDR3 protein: CASSPIADNEQFF. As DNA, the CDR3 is TGTGCCAGCAGCCCAATAGCGGACAATGAGCAGTTCTTC.

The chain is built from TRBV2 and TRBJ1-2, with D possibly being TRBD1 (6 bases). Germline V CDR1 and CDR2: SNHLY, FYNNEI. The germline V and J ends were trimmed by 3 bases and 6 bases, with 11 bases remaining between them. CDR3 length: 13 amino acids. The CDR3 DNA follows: TGTGCCAGCAGTGATGACAGGACCCATGGCTACACCTTC. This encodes CASSDDRTHGYTF.

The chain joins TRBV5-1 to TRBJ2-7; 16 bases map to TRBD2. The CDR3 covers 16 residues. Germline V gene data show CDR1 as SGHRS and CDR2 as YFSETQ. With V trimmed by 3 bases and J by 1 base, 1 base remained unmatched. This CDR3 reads CASSSGLAGGSYEQYF. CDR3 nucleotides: TGCGCCAGCAGCTCGGGACTAGCGGGAGGGTCCTACGAGCAGTACTTC.

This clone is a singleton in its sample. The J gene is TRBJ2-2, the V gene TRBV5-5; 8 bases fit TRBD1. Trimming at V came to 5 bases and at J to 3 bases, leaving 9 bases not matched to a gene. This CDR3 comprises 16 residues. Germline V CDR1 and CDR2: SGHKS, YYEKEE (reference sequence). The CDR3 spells CASRPGTGEYTGELFF. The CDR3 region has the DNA TGTGCCAGCAGGCCCGGGACAGGAGAATACACCGGGGAGCTGTTTTTT.

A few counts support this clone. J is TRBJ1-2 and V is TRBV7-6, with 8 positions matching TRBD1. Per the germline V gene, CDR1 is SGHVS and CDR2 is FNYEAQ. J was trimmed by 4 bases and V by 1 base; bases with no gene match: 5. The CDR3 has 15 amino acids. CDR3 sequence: CASSLETGAGYGYTF. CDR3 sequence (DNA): TGTGCCAGCAGCTTAGAGACAGGGGCCGGCTATGGCTACACCTTC.

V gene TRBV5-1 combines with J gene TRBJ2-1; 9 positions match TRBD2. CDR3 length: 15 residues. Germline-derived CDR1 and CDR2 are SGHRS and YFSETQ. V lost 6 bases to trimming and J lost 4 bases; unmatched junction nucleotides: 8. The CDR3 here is CASTAGTSHYNEQFF. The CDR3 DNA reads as TGCGCCAGCACCGCCGGGACTAGCCATTACAATGAGCAGTTCTTC. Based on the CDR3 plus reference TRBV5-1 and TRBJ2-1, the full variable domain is KAGVTQTPRYLIKTRGQQVTLSCSPISGHRSVSWYQQTPGQGLQFLFEYFSETQRNKGNFPGRFSGRQFSNSRSEMNVSTLELGDSALYLCASTAGTSHYNEQFFGPGTRLTVL.

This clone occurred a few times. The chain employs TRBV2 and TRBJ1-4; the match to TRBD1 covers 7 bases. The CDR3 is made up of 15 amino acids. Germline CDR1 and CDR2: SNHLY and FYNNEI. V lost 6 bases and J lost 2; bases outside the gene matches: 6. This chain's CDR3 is CASRGTVFTNEKLFF. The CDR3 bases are TGTGCCAGCAGGGGGACAGTTTTCACTAATGAAAAACTGTTTTTT.

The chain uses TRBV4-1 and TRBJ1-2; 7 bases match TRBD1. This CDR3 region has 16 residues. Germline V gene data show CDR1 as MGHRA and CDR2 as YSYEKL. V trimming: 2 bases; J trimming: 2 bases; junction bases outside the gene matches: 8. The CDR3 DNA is TGCGCCAGCAGCCAAAGAGACAGGGTAGCCAACTATGGCTACACCTTC. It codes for CASSQRDRVANYGYTF.

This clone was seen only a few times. The CDR3 coding sequence is TGTGCCAGCAGTACAGACAGCAATCAGCCCCAGCATTTT. Its translation is CASSTDSNQPQHF. V and J are TRBV28 and TRBJ1-5; D gene ambiguous. V lost 5 bases and J lost 1, with 6 bases in between. The CDR3 extends over 13 amino acids. CDR1 is MDHEN and CDR2 is SYDVKM in the germline V gene.

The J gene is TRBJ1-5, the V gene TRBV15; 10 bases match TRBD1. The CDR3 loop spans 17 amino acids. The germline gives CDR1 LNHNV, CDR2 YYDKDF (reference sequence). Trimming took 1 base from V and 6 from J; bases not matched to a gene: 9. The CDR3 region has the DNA TGTGCCACCAGCAGAGCGGGACAGGGGCATTTGTCTCAGCCCCAGCATTTT. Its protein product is CATSRAGQGHLSQPQHF.

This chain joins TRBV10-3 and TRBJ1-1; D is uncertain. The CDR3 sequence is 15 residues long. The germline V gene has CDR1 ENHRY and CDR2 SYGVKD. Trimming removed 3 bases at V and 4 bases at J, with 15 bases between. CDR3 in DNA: TGTGCCATCAGTGATATTAGGTACAGCGGCACTGAAGCTTTCTTT. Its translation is CAISDIRYSGTEAFF.

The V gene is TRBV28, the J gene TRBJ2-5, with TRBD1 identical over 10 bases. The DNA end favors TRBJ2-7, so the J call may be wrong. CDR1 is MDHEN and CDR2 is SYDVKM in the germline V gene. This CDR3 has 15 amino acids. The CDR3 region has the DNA TGTGCCAGCAGTCCCCCCGGGACAGGGGCCTACGAGCAGTACTTC. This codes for CASSPPGTGAYEQYF.

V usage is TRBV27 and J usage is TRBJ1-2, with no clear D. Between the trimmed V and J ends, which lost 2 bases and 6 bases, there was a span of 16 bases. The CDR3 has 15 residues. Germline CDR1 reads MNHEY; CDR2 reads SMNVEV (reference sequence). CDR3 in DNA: TGTGCCAGCAGTTTACTCGGGAGGGCCAAGGATGGCTACACCTTC. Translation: CASSLLGRAKDGYTF.

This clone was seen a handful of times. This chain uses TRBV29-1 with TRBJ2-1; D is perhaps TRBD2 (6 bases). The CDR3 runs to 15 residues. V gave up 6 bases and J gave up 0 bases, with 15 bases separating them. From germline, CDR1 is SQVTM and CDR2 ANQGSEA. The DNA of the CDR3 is TGCAGCGTGGCAGGTGGGGACTTCTCCTACAATGAGCAGTTCTTC. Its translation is CSVAGGDFSYNEQFF.

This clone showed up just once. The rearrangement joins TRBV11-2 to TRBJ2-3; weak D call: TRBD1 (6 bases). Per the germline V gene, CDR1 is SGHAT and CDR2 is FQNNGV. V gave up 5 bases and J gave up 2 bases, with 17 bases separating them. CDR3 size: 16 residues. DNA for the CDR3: TGTGCCAGCAGCCCAACCGCAGGGGTCTTCACAGATACGCAGTATTTT. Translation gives CASSPTAGVFTDTQYF.